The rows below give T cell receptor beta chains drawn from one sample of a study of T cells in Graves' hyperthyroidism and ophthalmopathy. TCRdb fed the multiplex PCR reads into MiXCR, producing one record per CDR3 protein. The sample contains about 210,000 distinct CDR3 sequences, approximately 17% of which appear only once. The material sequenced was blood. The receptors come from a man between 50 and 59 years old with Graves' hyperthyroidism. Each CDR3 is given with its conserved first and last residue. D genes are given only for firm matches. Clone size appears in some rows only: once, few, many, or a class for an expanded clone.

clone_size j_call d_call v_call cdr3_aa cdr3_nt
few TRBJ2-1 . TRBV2 CASSDTEGASYNEQFF TGTGCCAGCAGTGACACGGAGGGGGCCTCCTACAATGAGCAGTTCTTC
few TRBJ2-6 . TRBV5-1 CASSLGTSGANVLTF TGCGCCAGCAGCCTCGGAACCTCTGGGGCCAACGTCCTGACTTTC
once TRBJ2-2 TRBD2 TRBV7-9 CASSGGLAGELFF TGTGCCAGCAGCGGGGGACTAGCCGGGGAGCTGTTTTTT
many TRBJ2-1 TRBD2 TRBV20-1 CSAILAGERGNEQFF TGCAGTGCAATACTAGCGGGAGAGCGTGGCAATGAGCAGTTCTTC
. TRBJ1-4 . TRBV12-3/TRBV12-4 CASSFIGYTTEKENEKPFF TGTGCCAGCAGTTTTATTGGGTACACCACGGAAAAGGAGAATGAAAAACCGTTTTTT
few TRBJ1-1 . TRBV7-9 CASSSQEPALNTEAFF TGTGCCAGCAGCTCCCAGGAGCCAGCATTGAACACTGAAGCTTTCTTT
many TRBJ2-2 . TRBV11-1 CASSLEGSGNTGELFF TGTGCCAGCAGCTTAGAGGGAAGCGGGAACACCGGGGAGCTGTTTTTT
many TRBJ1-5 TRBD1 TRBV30 CAWSVQAGGNQPQHF TGTGCCTGGAGTGTACAGGCAGGGGGAAATCAGCCCCAGCATTTT
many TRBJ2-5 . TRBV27 CASRPQNQETQYF TGTGCCAGCAGACCGCAGAACCAAGAGACCCAGTACTTC
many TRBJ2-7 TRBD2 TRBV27 CASSSARTSGGYEQYF TGTGCCAGCAGTTCGGCAAGGACTAGCGGGGGATACGAGCAGTACTTC
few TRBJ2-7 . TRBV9 CASSVGRYPSEQYF TGTGCCAGCAGCGTAGGAAGGTATCCCTCCGAGCAGTACTTC
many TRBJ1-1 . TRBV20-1 CSAREGNTEAFF TGCAGTGCTAGAGAGGGGAACACTGAAGCTTTCTTT
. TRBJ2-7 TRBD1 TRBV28 CASSLDRDVSEQHF TGTGCCAGCAGCCTCGACAGGGATGTAAGCGAGCAGCACTTC
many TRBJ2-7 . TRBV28 CASSLNSYEQYF TGTGCCAGCAGCTTAAACAGCTACGAGCAGTACTTC
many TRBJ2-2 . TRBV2 CASVWGEEGTGELFF TGTGCCAGCGTCTGGGGGGAAGAGGGAACCGGGGAGCTGTTTTTT
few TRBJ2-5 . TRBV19 CASSRGTRGETRYF TGTGCCAGTAGTAGAGGAACGAGGGGAGAGACCCGGTACTTC
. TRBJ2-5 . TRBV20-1 CSARVARDNQETQYF TGCAGTGCTAGAGTGGCCAGGGACAACCAAGAGACCCAGTACTTC
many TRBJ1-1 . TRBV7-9 CASSPPGHSNTEAFF TGTGCCAGCAGCCCCCCGGGACACTCGAACACTGAAGCTTTCTTT
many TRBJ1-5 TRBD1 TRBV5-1 CASSVLQGGQPQHF TGCGCCAGCAGCGTACTACAGGGGGGTCAGCCCCAGCATTTT
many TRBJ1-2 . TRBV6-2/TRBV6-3 CASSPRQAGYTF TGTGCCAGCAGTCCCCGACAGGCGGGCTACACCTTC
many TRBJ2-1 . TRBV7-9 CASSFRDLEEQFF TGTGCCAGCAGCTTTAGGGACCTAGAAGAGCAGTTCTTC
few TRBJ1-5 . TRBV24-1 CATSEGGDNHQPQHF TGTGCCACCAGTGAGGGAGGGGACAATCATCAGCCCCAGCATTTT
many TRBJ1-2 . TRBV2 CASSGDLSSSGGYTF TGTGCCAGCAGCGGGGACCTCTCCTCCTCGGGGGGCTACACCTTC
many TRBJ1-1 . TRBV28 CASSFIRTRGTLNTEAFF TGTGCCAGCAGTTTCATCCGGACCCGGGGCACCCTGAACACTGAAGCTTTCTTT
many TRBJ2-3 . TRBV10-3 CAISDTAALDTQYF TGTGCCATCAGTGACACAGCGGCTCTGGATACGCAGTATTTT
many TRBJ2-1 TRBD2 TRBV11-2 CASSLLAGNHNEQFF TGTGCCAGCAGCTTACTAGCGGGAAACCACAATGAGCAGTTCTTC
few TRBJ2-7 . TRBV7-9 CASSSTHHSRGDSYEQYF TGTGCCAGCAGCTCAACCCACCATTCCAGGGGAGACTCCTACGAGCAGTACTTC
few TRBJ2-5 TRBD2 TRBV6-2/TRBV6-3 CASSYRASGSEMRETQYF TGTGCCAGCAGTTATCGGGCTAGCGGGAGTGAGATGCGGGAGACCCAGTACTTC
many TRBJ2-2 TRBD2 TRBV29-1 CSVLAGDTGELFF TGCAGCGTACTAGCGGGAGACACCGGGGAGCTGTTTTTT
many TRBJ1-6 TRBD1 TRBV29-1 CSVRDRGSPLHF TGCAGCGTCCGGGACAGGGGGTCACCCCTCCACTTT
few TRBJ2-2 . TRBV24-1 CATRADNTGELFF TGTGCCACGAGGGCAGATAACACCGGGGAGCTGTTTTTT
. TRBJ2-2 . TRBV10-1 CASSEGGVSTGELFF TGCGCCAGCTCTGAGGGCGGTGTTTCCACCGGGGAGCTGTTTTTT
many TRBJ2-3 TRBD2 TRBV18 CASSPPRGTSGKGPDTQYF TGTGCCAGCTCACCACCGAGAGGGACTAGCGGGAAAGGGCCAGATACGCAGTATTTT